The clone carrying this TCR beta chain was counted a few times. Its target is not known. Amplification of TCR beta used genomic DNA extracted from peripheral blood. This sample was taken from a study of T cell repertoires in aging, cancer and after chemotherapy. Findings and limits, study-wide: Age-matched healthy donors had significantly more diverse, less clonal blood TCR repertoires than untreated cancer patients.

The CDR3 contains 12 residues. CDR1 and CDR2 from the germline V gene are KGHSH and LQKENI. V lost 0 bases, J lost 9 bases, and 8 bases lay in between. Rearranged V-D-J TRB sequences were amplified with a mixed TRB-A/B primer pool. Each CDR3 protein gets one entry after TCRdb re-called the multiplex PCR reads with MiXCR. Among roughly 10,000 distinct CDR3 sequences listed, about 31% were seen once. Sequenced: blood. This TCR was sampled from a human donor in good health. The donor label of this sample is uncertain. This chain uses TRBV18 with TRBJ1-2; D not certain. CDR3 amino acids: CASSPPLSRYTF. The CDR3 DNA reads as TGTGCCAGCTCACCACCCCTTAGCCGCTACACCTTC.